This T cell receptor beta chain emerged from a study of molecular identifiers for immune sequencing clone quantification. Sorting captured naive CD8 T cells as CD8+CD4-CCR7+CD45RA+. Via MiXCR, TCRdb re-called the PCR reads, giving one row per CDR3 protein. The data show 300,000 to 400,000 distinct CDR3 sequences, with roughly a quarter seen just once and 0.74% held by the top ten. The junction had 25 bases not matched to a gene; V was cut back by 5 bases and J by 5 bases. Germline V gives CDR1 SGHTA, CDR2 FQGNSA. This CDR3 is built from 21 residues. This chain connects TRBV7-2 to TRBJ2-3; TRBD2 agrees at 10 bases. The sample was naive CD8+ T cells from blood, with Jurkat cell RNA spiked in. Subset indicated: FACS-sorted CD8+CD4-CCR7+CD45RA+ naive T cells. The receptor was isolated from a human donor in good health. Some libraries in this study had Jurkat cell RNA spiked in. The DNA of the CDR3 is TGTGCCAGCAGCCAATATACTCGCCGAGCGGGAGGGCTAAAATGGAGAGATACGCAGTATTTT. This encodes CASSQYTRRAGGLKWRDTQYF.